The clone carrying this T cell receptor (beta chain) was counted a single time. The data were taken from a study of cytomegalovirus exposure and HLA in healthy donors. The CDR3 contains 14 residues. Germline V gene lookup returns CDR1 SGHDN and CDR2 FVKESK. Deletions cut 4 bases from V and 4 bases from J, with 13 bases between. PCR employed 60 Vbeta and 13 Jbeta primers. Assay used: immunoSEQ multiplex PCR; TCRdb lists only in-frame clones, some missing. The sample has 18,000 or so clones, about 74% seen once; the top ten hold 3.7%. The sequence was obtained from a young man in good health and CMV-seronegative. Sample: PBMCs. This chain connects TRBV14 to TRBJ1-2; no clear D gene. The chain's CDR3 is CASSRLGGSYGYTF. The CDR3, as DNA: TGTGCCAGCAGCCGCCTCGGAGGGAGCTATGGCTACACCTTC.